This T cell receptor (beta chain) is from a study of CD8 T cells in ankylosing spondylitis. Whole-study findings and limits: There were earlier reports of some motif variants in reactive arthritis synovial fluid and blood. What appeared characteristic of ankylosing spondylitis blood was a TCR beta motif of fewer than ten highly homologous variants. Significant enrichment of disease-linked clones was reported in matched ankylosing spondylitis synovial fluid.

TCRdb fed the 5' RACE reads into MiXCR, producing one record per CDR3 protein. The data hold some 180,000 distinct CDR3 sequences, with over 15% observed a single time. This clonotype was detected many times. Its target is unknown. The CDR3 is 17 amino acids. The V end lost 2 bases, the J end lost 8 bases, and 25 bases lay between the germline ends. Germline CDR1 DFQATT, CDR2 SNEGSKA (reference sequence). This chain connects TRBV20-1 to TRBJ2-1, with D possibly matching TRBD2 (5 bases). The sequence was obtained from a male donor between 10 and 30 years old with ankylosing spondylitis or in good health (not recorded which). The sequenced sample was blood, either unsorted or a sorted T cell fraction (not recorded which). CDR3 amino acids: CSARIRIGQTLRDEQFF. CDR3 nucleotide sequence: TGCAGTGCTAGAATCAGGATTGGGCAGACCCTGAGGGATGAGCAGTTCTTC.